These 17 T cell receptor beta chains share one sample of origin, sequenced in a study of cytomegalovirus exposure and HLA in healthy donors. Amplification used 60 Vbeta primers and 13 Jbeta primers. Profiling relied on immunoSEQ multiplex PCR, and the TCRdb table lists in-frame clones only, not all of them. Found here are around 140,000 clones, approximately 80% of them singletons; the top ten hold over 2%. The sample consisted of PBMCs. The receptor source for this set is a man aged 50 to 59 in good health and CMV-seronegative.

Here the CDR3 DNA reads TGTGCCAGTAGTTTCGGGAGAACTAATGAAAAACTGTTTTTT. Protein: CASSFGRTNEKLFF. The rearrangement uses TRBV19 and TRBJ1-4; no reliable D call. CDR1 is LNHDA and CDR2 is SQIVND in the germline V gene (reference sequence). The V gene lost 5 bases and the J gene lost 1 base, with 8 bases spanning the gap. The CDR3 length is 14 residues.

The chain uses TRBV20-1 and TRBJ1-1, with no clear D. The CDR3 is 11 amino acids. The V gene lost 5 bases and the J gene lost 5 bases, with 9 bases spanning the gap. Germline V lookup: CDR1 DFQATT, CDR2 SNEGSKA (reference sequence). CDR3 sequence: CSAPTGTEAFF. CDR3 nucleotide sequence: TGCAGTGCTCCGACCGGGACTGAAGCTTTCTTT.

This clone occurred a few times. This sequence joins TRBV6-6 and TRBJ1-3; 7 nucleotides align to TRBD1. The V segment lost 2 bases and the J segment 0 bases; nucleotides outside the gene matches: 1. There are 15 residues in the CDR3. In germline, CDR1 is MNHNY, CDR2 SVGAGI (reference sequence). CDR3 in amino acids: CASSYTGASGNTIYF. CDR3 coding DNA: TGTGCCAGCAGTTACACAGGGGCCTCTGGAAACACCATATATTTT.

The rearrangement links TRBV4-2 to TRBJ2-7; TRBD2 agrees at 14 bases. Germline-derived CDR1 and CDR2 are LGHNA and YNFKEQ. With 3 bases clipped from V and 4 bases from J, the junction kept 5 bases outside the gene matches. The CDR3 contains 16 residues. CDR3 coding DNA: TGTGCCAGCAGCCAGGTAGGGACTAGCGGGAGTTACGAGCAGTACTTC. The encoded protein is CASSQVGTSGSYEQYF.

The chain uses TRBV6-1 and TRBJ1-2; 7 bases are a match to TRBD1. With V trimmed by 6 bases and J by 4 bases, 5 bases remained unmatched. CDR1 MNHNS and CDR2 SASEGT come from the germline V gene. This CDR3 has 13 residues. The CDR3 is CASRTGQTYGYTF. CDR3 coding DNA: TGTGCCAGCAGAACGGGACAGACCTATGGCTACACCTTC.

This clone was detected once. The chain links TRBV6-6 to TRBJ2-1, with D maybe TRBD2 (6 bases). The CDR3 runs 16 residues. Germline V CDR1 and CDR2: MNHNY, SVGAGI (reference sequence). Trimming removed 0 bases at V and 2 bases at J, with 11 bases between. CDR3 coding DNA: TGTGCCAGCAGTTACTCGAACGGGGGTGCCTACAATGAGCAGTTCTTC. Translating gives CASSYSNGGAYNEQFF.

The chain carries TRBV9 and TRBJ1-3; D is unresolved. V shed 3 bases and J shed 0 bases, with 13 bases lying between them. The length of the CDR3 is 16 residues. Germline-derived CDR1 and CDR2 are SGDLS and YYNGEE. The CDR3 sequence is CASSEADLSSGNTIYF. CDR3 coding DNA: TGTGCCAGCAGCGAGGCGGATTTGAGCTCTGGAAACACCATATATTTT.

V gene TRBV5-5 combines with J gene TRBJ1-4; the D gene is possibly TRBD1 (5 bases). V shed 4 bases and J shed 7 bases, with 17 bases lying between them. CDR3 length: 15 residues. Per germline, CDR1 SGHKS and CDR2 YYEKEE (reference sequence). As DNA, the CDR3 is TGTGCCAGCAGCCCCACGACGGGGGTGGGTGAAAAACTGTTTTTT. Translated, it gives CASSPTTGVGEKLFF.

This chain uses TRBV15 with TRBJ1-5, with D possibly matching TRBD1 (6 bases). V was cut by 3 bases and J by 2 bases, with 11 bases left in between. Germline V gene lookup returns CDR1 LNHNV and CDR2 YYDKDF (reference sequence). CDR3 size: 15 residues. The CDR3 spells CATSSRGSGNQPQHF. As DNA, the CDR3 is TGTGCCACCAGCAGCAGGGGATCCGGCAATCAGCCCCAGCATTTT.

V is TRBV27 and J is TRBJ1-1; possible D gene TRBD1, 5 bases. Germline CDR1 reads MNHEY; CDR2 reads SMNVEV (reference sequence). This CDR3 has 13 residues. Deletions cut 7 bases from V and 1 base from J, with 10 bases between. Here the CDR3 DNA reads TGTGCCAGCACGCAGGGCCCGAACACTGAAGCTTTCTTT. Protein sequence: CASTQGPNTEAFF.

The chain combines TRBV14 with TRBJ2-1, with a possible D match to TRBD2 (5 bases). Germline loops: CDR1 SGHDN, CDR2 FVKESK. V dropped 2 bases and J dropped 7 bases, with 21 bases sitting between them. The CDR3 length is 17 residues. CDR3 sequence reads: CASSQTLLEQEKNEQFF. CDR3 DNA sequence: TGTGCCAGCAGCCAAACATTACTAGAACAAGAAAAGAATGAGCAGTTCTTC.

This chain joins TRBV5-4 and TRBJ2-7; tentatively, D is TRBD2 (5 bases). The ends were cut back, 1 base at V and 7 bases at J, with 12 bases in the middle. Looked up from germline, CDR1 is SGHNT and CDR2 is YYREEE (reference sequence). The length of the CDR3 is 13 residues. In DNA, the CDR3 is TGTGCCAGCAGCTTGTTCGAGGGCTGGGAGCAGTACTTC. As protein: CASSLFEGWEQYF.

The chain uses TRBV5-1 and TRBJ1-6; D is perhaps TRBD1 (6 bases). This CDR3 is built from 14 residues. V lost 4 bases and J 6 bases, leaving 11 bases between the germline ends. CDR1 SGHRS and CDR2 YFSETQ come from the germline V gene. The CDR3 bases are TGCGCCAGCAGCCCCGGGACACTTAATTCACCCCTCCACTTT. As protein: CASSPGTLNSPLHF.

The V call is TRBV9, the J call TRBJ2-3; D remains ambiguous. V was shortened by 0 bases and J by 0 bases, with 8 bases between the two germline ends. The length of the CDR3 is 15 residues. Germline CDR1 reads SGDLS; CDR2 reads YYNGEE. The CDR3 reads CASSVDQHSTDTQYF. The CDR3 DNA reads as TGTGCCAGCAGCGTAGATCAACATAGCACAGATACGCAGTATTTT.

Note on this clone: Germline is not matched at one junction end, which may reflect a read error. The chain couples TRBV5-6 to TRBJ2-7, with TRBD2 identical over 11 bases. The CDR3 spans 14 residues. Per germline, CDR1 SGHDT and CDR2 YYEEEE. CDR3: CASSLGLAGGEQCF. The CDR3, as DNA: TGTGCCAGCAGCTTGGGGCTAGCGGGAGGCGAGCAGTGCTTC.

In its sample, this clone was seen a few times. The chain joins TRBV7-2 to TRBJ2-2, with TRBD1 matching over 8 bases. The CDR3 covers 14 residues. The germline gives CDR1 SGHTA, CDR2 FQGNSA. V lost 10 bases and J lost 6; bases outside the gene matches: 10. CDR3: CATKTGEAAGELFF. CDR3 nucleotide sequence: TGTGCCACGAAGACAGGGGAAGCGGCCGGGGAGCTGTTTTTT.

In DNA form, the CDR3 reads TGTGCCAGCAGCGTAAGGACTACCGGGGAGCTGTTTTTT. Protein product: CASSVRTTGELFF. The V gene is TRBV9, the J gene TRBJ2-2, with D possibly matching TRBD2 (5 bases). The germline gives CDR1 SGDLS, CDR2 YYNGEE. The CDR3 covers 13 residues. V was shortened by 1 base and J by 5 bases, with 6 bases between the two germline ends. The variable domain in full, with the rest retrieved from reference TRBV9 and TRBJ2-2, is DSGVTQTPKHLITATGQRVTLRCSPRSGDLSVYWYQQSLDQGLQFLIQYYNGEERAKGNILERFSAQQFPDLHSELNLSSLELGDSALYFCASSVRTTGELFFGEGSRLTVL.